This TCR beta chain was identified in a study of human T cells and chemical hapten exposure. TCRdb reprocessed the RACE reads via MiXCR and lists one record per CDR3 protein. The data hold 330,000 or so distinct CDR3 sequences, with nearly 6.5% observed a single time. As to time point: patch test 2, 6 weeks after DPC sensitization. Treatment here: therapeutic diphenylcyclopropenone sensitization with weekly scalp DPC. The sequences come from whole blood, collected in connection with sensitization to the hapten diphenylcyclopropenone (DPC). This receptor was identified in a woman aged 18 to 35 with alopecia areata. Some clones in this sample may be carry-over from other donors' samples.

This CDR3 is CASGYSGNTIYF. CDR3 nucleotides: TGTGCCAGCGGGTACTCTGGAAACACCATATATTTT. The chain links TRBV27 to TRBJ1-3, with D hard to call. Trimming took off 8 bases at V and 0 bases at J, with 5 bases between the two ends. The CDR3 length is 12 residues. In germline, CDR1 is MNHEY, CDR2 SMNVEV (reference sequence).